The next 15 T cell receptor beta chains were all read from a single sample in a study of Graves' ophthalmopathy and Graves' hyperthyroidism. The TCR beta CDR3 regions underwent amplification from RNA transcripts. First-round RT-PCR used HTBI primers; second-round multiplex PCR followed. TCRdb reprocessed the multiplex PCR reads via MiXCR and lists one record per CDR3 protein. The data show roughly 500,000 distinct CDR3 sequences, about an eighth seen once. Specimen: blood. These receptors came from a woman aged 25 to 45 with Graves' ophthalmopathy.

This clonotype was observed many times. The chain recombines TRBV12-3 or TRBV12-4 with TRBJ2-2, with a possible D match to TRBD2 (7 bases). The CDR3 has 16 amino acids. Trimming stripped 5 bases from V and 6 bases from J, with 19 bases between. CDR3 bases: TGTGCCAGCAGTCCGATTGCGGGGGCTTTCTCCGGGGAGCTGTTTTTT. Translation: CASSPIAGAFSGELFF.

This clonotype was counted ten times or more. The chain has TRBV12-5 and TRBJ2-7, with TRBD1 as a possible D gene (6 bases). The CDR3 has 15 amino acids. V lost 5 bases and J 1 base, leaving 15 bases between the germline ends. CDR1 and CDR2 (germline): LGHNT, FRNRAP. Here the CDR3 reads CASGEGQGGSYEQYF. The CDR3 DNA is TGTGCTAGTGGTGAGGGACAAGGGGGATCCTACGAGCAGTACTTC.

This clonotype was picked up many times. This chain connects TRBV20-1 to TRBJ2-7; TRBD1 aligns across 10 bases. With V trimmed by 2 bases and J by 7 bases, 11 bases remained unmatched. CDR3 size: 15 residues. Looked up from germline, CDR1 is DFQATT and CDR2 is SNEGSKA (reference sequence). The CDR3 coding sequence is TGCAGTGCTAGAAACCGGGACAGGGGCCTTCGAGAGCAGTACTTC. This gives the protein CSARNRDRGLREQYF.

This clonotype was observed a few times. The chain links TRBV20-1 to TRBJ2-7; D is perhaps TRBD1 or TRBD2 (5 bases each). The V gene lost 2 bases and the J gene lost 0 bases, with 20 bases spanning the gap. The germline gives CDR1 DFQATT, CDR2 SNEGSKA (reference sequence). The CDR3 is made up of 17 amino acids. CDR3 sequence reads: CSARSPRPGTASYEQYF. The CDR3, as DNA: TGCAGTGCTAGATCCCCCCGTCCCGGGACGGCCTCCTACGAGCAGTACTTC.

This clonotype was observed at least ten times. This chain uses TRBV25-1 with TRBJ1-2; weak D call: TRBD1 (5 bases). CDR3 length: 15 residues. Trimming removed 4 bases from V and 8 bases from J, with 20 bases in between. Germline V gene data show CDR1 as MGHDK and CDR2 as SYGVNS. The CDR3 nucleotides read TGTGCCAGCAGTGCGTTTGGGGGACCATTGTTAGGCTACACCTTC. Encoded protein: CASSAFGGPLLGYTF.

This clonotype was counted at least ten times. The rearrangement joins TRBV6-5 to TRBJ2-2, with TRBD1 matching over 7 bases. The CDR3 is made up of 15 amino acids. Germline CDR1 MNHEY, CDR2 SVGAGI. After removal of 2 bases from V and 3 bases from J, the junction contained 3 bases not matched to a gene. The CDR3 DNA is TGTGCCAGCAGTTACAGACAGGGAGACACCGGGGAGCTGTTTTTT. It codes for CASSYRQGDTGELFF.

This clonotype showed up many times. The rearrangement uses TRBV11-2 and TRBJ2-7; no clear D gene. The length of the CDR3 is 15 residues. Trimming removed 0 bases from V and 0 bases from J, with 9 bases in between. The V gene's germline CDR1 is SGHAT and CDR2 FQNNGV. CDR3 protein: CASSLDLGSSYEQYF. The CDR3 bases are TGTGCCAGCAGCTTAGATTTGGGCAGCTCCTACGAGCAGTACTTC. The full variable domain, rest sourced from reference TRBV11-2 and TRBJ2-7, is EAGVAQSPRYKIIEKRQSVAFWCNPISGHATLYWYQQILGQGPKLLIQFQNNGVVDDSQLPKDRFSAERLKGVDSTLKIQPAKLEDSAVYLCASSLDLGSSYEQYFGPGTRLTVT.

The genes are TRBV28 and TRBJ1-6; 12 bases align to TRBD1. CDR1 and CDR2 from the germline V gene are MDHEN and SYDVKM. V dropped 6 bases and J dropped 7; count of bases not matched to a gene: 4. The length of the CDR3 is 15 residues. CDR3 coding DNA: TGTGCCAGCAGCTCCGGGACAGGGGGCAATTCACCCCTCCACTTT. This encodes CASSSGTGGNSPLHF. The whole variable domain, filled in from reference TRBV28 and TRBJ1-6, reads DVKVTQSSRYLVKRTGEKVFLECVQDMDHENMFWYRQDPGLGLRLIYFSYDVKMKEKGDIPEGYSVSREKKERFSLILESASTNQTSMYLCASSSGTGGNSPLHFGNGTRLTVT.

This clonotype showed up many times. V gene TRBV2 combines with J gene TRBJ2-7, with D uncertain. The germline CDR1 and CDR2 sequences are SNHLY and FYNNEI. The CDR3 extends over 13 amino acids. Trimming removed 0 bases at V and 3 bases at J, with 6 bases between. Here the CDR3 reads CASSEAGVYEQYF. CDR3 bases: TGTGCCAGCAGTGAAGCGGGCGTCTACGAGCAGTACTTC.

This clonotype was counted ten times or more. The chain recombines TRBV28 with TRBJ2-4; the D gene is possibly TRBD2 (6 bases). This CDR3 is 14 amino acids long. CDR1 and CDR2 (germline): MDHEN, SYDVKM. Trimming shortened V by 5 bases and J by 9 bases, and 17 bases separated the two germline ends. The CDR3 here is CASSPRLGPTIQYF. The CDR3 coding sequence is TGTGCCAGCAGTCCGCGACTAGGTCCGACCATTCAGTACTTC. Filled out from reference TRBV28 and TRBJ2-4, the complete variable domain reads DVKVTQSSRYLVKRTGEKVFLECVQDMDHENMFWYRQDPGLGLRLIYFSYDVKMKEKGDIPEGYSVSREKKERFSLILESASTNQTSMYLCASSPRLGPTIQYFGAGTRLSVL.

This clonotype has only a few counts. The CDR3 nucleotides are TGCGCCAGCAGCTTGGTTCCGGGACAGTCTGGAAACACCATATATTTT. It is translated as CASSLVPGQSGNTIYF. J is TRBJ1-3 and V is TRBV5-1; TRBD1 agrees at 7 bases. V dropped 0 bases and J dropped 1; count of bases not matched to a gene: 4. The CDR3 is made up of 16 amino acids. The germline CDR1 and CDR2 sequences are SGHRS and YFSETQ.

Many counts were recorded for this clonotype. This chain joins TRBV6-5 and TRBJ1-5; no clear D gene. Germline CDR1 MNHEY, CDR2 SVGAGI. Trimming cost V 8 bases and J 0 bases, with 11 bases left between them. CDR3 length: 14 amino acids. CDR3 loop: CASCPDYSNQPQHF. As DNA, the CDR3 is TGTGCCAGCTGCCCAGATTATAGCAATCAGCCCCAGCATTTT.

In this sample, this clonotype turned up many times. This chain uses TRBV24-1 with TRBJ1-5, with a weak D call TRBD1 (5 bases). V was pared by 7 bases and J by 6 bases, with 9 bases between. This CDR3 has 12 residues. Germline-derived CDR1 and CDR2 are KGHDR and SFDVKD. The CDR3 region is CATSRGSQPQHF. Here the CDR3 DNA reads TGTGCCACCAGCCGGGGGTCTCAGCCCCAGCATTTT.

This clonotype was counted ten times or more. The chain couples TRBV6-1 to TRBJ1-3; D gene ambiguous. The CDR3 is 13 amino acids. Germline values: CDR1 MNHNS, CDR2 SASEGT. V was cut by 1 base and J by 4 bases, with 5 bases left in between. CDR3 region: CASSEEWGNTIYF. The CDR3 DNA sequence: TGTGCCAGCAGTGAAGAATGGGGAAACACCATATATTTT.

This clonotype was observed many times. The chain is built from TRBV28 and TRBJ2-2; D not certain. In germline, CDR1 is MDHEN, CDR2 SYDVKM. V shed 5 bases and J shed 5 bases, with 12 bases lying between them. The CDR3 consists of 14 residues. The CDR3 sequence is CASSLLRRTGELFF. CDR3 bases: TGTGCCAGCAGTCTCCTCCGTAGAACCGGGGAGCTGTTTTTT.